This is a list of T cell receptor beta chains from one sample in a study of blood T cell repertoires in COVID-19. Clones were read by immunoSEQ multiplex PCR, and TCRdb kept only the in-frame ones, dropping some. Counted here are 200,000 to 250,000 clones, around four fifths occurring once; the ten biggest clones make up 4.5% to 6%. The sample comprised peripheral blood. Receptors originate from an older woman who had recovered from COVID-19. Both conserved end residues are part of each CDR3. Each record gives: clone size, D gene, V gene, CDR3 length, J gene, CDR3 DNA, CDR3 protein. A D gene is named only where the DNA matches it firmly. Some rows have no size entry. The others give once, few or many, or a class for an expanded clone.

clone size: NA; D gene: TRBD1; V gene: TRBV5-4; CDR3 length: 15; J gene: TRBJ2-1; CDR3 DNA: TGTGCCAGCAGAGCCGGACAGGGCCTGGGAAATGAGCAGTTCTTC; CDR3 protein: CASRAGQGLGNEQFF
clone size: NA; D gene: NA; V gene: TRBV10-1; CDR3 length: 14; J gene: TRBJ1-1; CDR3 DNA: TGCGCCAGCAGTGACCAAACAGGGAACACTGAAGCTTTCTTT; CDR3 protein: CASSDQTGNTEAFF
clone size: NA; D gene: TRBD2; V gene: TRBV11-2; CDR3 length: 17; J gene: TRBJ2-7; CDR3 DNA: TGTGCCAGCAGCTTAATGCTAGCGGTGGGCTATGTATACGAGCAGTACTTC; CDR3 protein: CASSLMLAVGYVYEQYF
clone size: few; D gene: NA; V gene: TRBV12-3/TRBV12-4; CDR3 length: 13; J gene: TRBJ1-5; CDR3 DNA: TGTGCCAGCAGTCAGGGCCGCAATCAGCCCCAGCATTTT; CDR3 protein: CASSQGRNQPQHF
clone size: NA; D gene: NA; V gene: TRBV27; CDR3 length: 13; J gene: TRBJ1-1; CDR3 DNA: TGTGCCAGCAGGGAACAGGGCGGCACTGAAGCTTTCTTT; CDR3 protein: CASREQGGTEAFF
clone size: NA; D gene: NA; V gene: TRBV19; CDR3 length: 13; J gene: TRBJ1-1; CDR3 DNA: TGTGCCAGTAGCCCCGGGCAGGGCACTGAAGCTTTCTTT; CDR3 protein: CASSPGQGTEAFF
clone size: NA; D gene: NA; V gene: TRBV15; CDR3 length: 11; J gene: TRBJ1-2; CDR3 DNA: TGTGCCACCAGCAGAGATGGCGTCAGGGCCTTC; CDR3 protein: CATSRDGVRAF
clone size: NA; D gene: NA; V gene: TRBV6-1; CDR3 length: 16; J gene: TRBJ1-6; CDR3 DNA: TGTGCCAGCAGTGAATGGGTGGCAGGGCATAATTCACCCCTCCACTTT; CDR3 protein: CASSEWVAGHNSPLHF
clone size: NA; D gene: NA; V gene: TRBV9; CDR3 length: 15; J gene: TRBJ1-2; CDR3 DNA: TGTGCCAGCAGCGTAGGGCAGGGTGAGACTTATGGCTACACCTTC; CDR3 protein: CASSVGQGETYGYTF
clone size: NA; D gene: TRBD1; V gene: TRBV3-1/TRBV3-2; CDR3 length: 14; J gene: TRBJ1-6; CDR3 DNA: TGTGCCAGCAGCCGGGGACAGGCTAATTCACCCCTCCACTTT; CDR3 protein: CASSRGQANSPLHF
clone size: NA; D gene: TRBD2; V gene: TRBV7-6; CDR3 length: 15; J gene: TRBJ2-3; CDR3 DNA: TGTGCCAGCAGCTTAGCGGCGGGGGAGGCAGATACGCAGTATTTT; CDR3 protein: CASSLAAGEADTQYF
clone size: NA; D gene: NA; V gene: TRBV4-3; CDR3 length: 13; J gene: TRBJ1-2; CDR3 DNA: TGCGCCAGCAGCCTGGACAGAGGGTATGGCTACACCTTC; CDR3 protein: CASSLDRGYGYTF
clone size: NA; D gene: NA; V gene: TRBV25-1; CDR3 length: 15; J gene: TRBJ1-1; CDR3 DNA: TGTGCCAGCAGTGACGCGCACACGGGGAACACTGAAGCTTTCTTT; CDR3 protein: CASSDAHTGNTEAFF
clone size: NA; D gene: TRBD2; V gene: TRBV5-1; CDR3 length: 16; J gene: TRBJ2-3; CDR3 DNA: TGCGCCAGCAGCTTCAGACTAGCGGGGGCTTCAGATACGCAGTATTTT; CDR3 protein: CASSFRLAGASDTQYF
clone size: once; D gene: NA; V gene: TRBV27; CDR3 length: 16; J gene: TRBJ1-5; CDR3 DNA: TGTGCCAGCAGTTTTCGTCCTGTTGTTAGCAATCAGCCCCAGCATTTT; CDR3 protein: CASSFRPVVSNQPQHF
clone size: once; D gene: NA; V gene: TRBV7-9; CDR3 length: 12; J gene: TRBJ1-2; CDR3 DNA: TGTGCCAGCGGACTAAAATCCTATGGCTACACCTTC; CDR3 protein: CASGLKSYGYTF
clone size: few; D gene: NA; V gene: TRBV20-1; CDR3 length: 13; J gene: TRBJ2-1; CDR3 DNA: TGCAGTGCTAGTATGTGGCCAGGCGATGAGCAGTTCTTC; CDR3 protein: CSASMWPGDEQFF
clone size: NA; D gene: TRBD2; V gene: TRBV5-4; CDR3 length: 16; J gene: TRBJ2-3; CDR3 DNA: TGTGCCAGCAGCTCGGGGACTAGGGCTAGCACAGATACGCAGTATTTT; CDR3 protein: CASSSGTRASTDTQYF
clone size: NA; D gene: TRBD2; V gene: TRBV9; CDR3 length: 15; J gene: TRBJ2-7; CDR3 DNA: TGTGCCAGCAGCGTAGCCCCAGTTGGGGGGGACGAGCAGTACTTC; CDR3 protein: CASSVAPVGGDEQYF
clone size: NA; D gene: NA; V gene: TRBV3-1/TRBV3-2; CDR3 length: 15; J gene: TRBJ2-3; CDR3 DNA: TGTGCCAGCAGCCCCCCACTGGGGAGAAGGGTTACGCAGTATTTT; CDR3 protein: CASSPPLGRRVTQYF
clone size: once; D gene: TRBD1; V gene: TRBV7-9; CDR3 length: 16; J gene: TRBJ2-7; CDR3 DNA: TGTGCCAGCAGCTTACCGGGACAGGGAGGCTCCTACGAGCAGTACTTC; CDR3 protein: CASSLPGQGGSYEQYF
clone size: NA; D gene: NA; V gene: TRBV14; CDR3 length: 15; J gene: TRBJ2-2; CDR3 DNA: TGTGCCAGCAGCCAAGTCCAGACGAACACCGGGGAGCTGTTTTTT; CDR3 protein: CASSQVQTNTGELFF
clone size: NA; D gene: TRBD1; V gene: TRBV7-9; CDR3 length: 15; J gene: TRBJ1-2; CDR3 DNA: TGTGCCAGCACCACCGGGACAGCTTACAACTATGGCTACACCTTC; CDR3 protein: CASTTGTAYNYGYTF
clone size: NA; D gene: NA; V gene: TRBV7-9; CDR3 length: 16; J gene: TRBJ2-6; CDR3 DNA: TGTGCCAGCAGCTTAGCGCGGGTAGCTGGGGCCAACGTCCTGACTTTC; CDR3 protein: CASSLARVAGANVLTF
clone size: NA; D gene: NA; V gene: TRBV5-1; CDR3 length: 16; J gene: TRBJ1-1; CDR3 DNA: TGCGCCAGCAGCTTGGCTGGCGGGGTTTCGAACACTGAAGCTTTCTTT; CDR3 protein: CASSLAGGVSNTEAFF
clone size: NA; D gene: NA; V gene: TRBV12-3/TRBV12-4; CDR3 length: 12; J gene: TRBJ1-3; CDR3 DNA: TGTGCCAGCAGGGCTCCTGGAAACACCATATATTTT; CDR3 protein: CASRAPGNTIYF
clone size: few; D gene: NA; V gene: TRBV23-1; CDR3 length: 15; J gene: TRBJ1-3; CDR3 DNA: TGCGCCAGCAGTCAAAACGGGTTTTTTGGAAACACCATATATTTT; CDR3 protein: CASSQNGFFGNTIYF
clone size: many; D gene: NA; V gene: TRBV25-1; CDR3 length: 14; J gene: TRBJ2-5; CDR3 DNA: TGTGCCAGCAGCCACGACAGTTACCAAGAGACCCAGTACTTC; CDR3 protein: CASSHDSYQETQYF
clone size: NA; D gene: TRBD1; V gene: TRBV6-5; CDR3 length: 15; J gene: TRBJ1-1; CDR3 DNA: TGTGCCAGCAGGGGACAGCCTCGAGGTGACACTGAAGCTTTCTTT; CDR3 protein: CASRGQPRGDTEAFF
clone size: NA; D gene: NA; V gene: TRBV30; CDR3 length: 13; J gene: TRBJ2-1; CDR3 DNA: TGTGCCTGGAGTAGCGGGTCCACCGAAGAGCAGTTCTTC; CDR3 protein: CAWSSGSTEEQFF
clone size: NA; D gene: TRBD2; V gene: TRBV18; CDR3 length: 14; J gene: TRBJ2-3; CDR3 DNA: TGTGCCAGCTCACCGCAGCGGGGGATTGGTACGCAGTATTTT; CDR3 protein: CASSPQRGIGTQYF
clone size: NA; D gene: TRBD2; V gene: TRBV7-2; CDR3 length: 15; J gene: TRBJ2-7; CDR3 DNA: TGTGCCAGCAGCCCCCGGGGGGGTCTTACCTACGAGCAGTACTTC; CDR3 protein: CASSPRGGLTYEQYF
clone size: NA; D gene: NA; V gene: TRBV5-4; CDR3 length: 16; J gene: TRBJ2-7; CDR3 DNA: TGTGCCAGCAGCTCACAGGGAAAGGGAGGGGTTTACGAGCAGTACTTC; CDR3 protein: CASSSQGKGGVYEQYF
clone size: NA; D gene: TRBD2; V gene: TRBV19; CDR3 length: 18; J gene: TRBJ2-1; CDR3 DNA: TGTGCCAGTACCTCCGCCGGGACTAGCGGGAGCTACTACAATGAGCAGTTCTTC; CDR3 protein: CASTSAGTSGSYYNEQFF
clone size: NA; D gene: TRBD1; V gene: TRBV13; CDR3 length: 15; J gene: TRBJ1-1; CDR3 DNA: TGTGCCAGCAGCGACCGGGACAGGGGGAACACTGAAGCTTTCTTT; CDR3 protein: CASSDRDRGNTEAFF
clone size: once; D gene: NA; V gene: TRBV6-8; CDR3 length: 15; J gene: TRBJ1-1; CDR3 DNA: TGTGCCAGCAGTAGGGAGGGGCGGGGGCTTACTGAAGCTTTCTTT; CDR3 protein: CASSREGRGLTEAFF
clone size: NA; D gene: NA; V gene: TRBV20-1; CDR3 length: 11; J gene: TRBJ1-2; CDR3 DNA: TGCAGTGCTAGGGCTCTCTATGGCTACACCTTC; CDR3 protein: CSARALYGYTF
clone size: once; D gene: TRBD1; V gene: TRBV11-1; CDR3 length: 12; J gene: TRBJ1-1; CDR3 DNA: TGTGCCAGCAGCGACAGGGGTACTGAAGCTTTCTTT; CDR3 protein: CASSDRGTEAFF
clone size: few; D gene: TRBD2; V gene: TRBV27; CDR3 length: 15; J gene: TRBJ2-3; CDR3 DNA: TGTGCCAGCAGTCAAGGGAGCGGGGGCACGAATACGCAGTATTTT; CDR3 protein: CASSQGSGGTNTQYF
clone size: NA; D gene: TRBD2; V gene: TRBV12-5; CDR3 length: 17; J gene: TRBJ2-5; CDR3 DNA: TGTGCTAGTGGTTTGGGCCGGACTAGCGGGGGTTATGAGACCCAGTACTTC; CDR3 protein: CASGLGRTSGGYETQYF
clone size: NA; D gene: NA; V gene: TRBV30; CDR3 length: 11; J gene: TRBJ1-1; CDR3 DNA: TGTGCCTGTCTGGGCCCTGAAAAAGCTTTCTTT; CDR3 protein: CACLGPEKAFF
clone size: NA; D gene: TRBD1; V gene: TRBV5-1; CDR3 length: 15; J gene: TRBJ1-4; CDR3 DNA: TGCGCCAGCAGCTTGGAGACAGGGTTTAATGAAAAACTGTTTTTT; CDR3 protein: CASSLETGFNEKLFF
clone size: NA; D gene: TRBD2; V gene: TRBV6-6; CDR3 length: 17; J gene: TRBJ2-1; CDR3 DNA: TGTGCCAGCAGTCCAGGGACTAGCGGGGGGGCCTACAATGAGCAGTTCTTC; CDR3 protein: CASSPGTSGGAYNEQFF
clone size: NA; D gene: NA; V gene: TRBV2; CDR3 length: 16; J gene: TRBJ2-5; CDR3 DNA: TGTGCCAGCGATTCCGACTTTTCGGGGGACCAAGAGACCCAGTACTTC; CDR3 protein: CASDSDFSGDQETQYF
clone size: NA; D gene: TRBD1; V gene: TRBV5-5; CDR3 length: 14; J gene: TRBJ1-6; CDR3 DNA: TGTGCCAGCAGCATCAGACAGGGAATCTCACCCCTCCACTTT; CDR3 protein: CASSIRQGISPLHF
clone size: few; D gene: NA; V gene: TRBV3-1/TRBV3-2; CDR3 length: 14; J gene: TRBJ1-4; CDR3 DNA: TGTGCCAGCAGCCAAGACTCGGGGGGCGAAAAACTGTTTTTT; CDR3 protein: CASSQDSGGEKLFF
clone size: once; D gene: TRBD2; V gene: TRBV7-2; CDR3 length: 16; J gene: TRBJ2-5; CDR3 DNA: TGTGCCAGCAGCCCCGTTAGCGGGGGGGCCACGGAGACCCAGTACTTC; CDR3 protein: CASSPVSGGATETQYF
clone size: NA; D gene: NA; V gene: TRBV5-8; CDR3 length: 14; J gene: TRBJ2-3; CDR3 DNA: TGTGCCAGCAGCTTGGGGGCCTTGGGAGATACGCAGTATTTT; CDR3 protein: CASSLGALGDTQYF
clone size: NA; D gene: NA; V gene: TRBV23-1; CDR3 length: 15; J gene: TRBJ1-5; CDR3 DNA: TGCGCCAGCAGTCAATCGTCCCCTTTTTATCAGCCCCAGCATTTT; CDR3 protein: CASSQSSPFYQPQHF